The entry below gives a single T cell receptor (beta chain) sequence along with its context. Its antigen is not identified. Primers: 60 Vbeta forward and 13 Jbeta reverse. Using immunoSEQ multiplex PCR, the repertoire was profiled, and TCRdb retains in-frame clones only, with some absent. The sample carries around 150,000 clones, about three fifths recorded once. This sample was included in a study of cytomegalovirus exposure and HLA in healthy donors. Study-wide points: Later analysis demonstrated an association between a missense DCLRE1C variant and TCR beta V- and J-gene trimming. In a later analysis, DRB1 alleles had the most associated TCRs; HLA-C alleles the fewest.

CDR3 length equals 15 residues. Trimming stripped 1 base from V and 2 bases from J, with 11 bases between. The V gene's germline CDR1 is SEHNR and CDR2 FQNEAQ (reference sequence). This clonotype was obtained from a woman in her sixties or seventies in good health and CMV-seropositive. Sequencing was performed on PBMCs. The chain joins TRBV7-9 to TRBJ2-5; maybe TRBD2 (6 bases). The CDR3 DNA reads TGTGCCAGCAGCTTAGTAGAGGCGGGACAAGAGACCCAGTACTTC. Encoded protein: CASSLVEAGQETQYF.